This T cell receptor beta chain was identified during a study of OX40 agonist ivuxolimab in advanced cancers. At the level of the whole study: Ivuxolimab, which targeted the costimulatory receptor OX40 (CD134), was an agonistic, fully human IgG2 monoclonal antibody. Intravenous ivuxolimab was administered to patients every 2 weeks at six dose levels: 0.01, 0.1, 0.3, 1.5, 3 and 10 mg/kg. Among the roughly 52 dose-escalation patients, some 19 had hepatocellular carcinoma, roughly 15 melanoma, 9 renal cell carcinoma and 9 head and neck cancer. In the dose-escalation cohort, 82.7% of patients were male, and the mean age was approximately 55 years, with a range of about 23 to 90. Prior anti-PD-1, anti-PD-L1 or anti-CTLA-4 therapy was permitted, and checkpoint inhibitors had been received by about 36% of dose-escalation patients. Three dose-escalation patients achieved partial responses, one with hepatocellular carcinoma and two with cutaneous melanoma. The purpose of peripheral TCRbeta sequencing was to test whether ivuxolimab changed TCR sequence diversity and led to clonal T-cell expansion. The paper describes the monotherapy dose-escalation part (N ≈ 51 patients) of the phase I trial of ivuxolimab.

The CDR3 runs 12 residues from the cysteine to the phenylalanine. Only the CDR3 DNA stays, 36 bases, in frame from base 1. Deletion took 2 bases off V and 6 bases off J, with a span of 6 bases between the germline ends. As encoded in the germline V gene (reference sequence), CDR1 is SGHKS while CDR2 is YYEKEE. The trial excluded patients who had a history of autoimmune disease or who were on systemic immunosuppression. In every dose cohort, peripheral blood was drawn for TCR sequencing at baseline, cycle 4 day 1, and cycle 7 day 1. Samples were obtained from an open-label, multicenter, first-in-human phase I dose-escalation trial of ivuxolimab. Adults with locally advanced or metastatic melanoma, renal cell carcinoma, hepatocellular carcinoma or head and neck squamous cell carcinoma were enrolled in the trial. Before TCR sequencing, CD4+ and CD8+ T cells were separately sorted from peripheral blood.

Genomic DNA was extracted from sorted cells for sequencing of the TCRbeta CDR3 region. The immunoSEQ Assay was used to sequence the TCRbeta CDR3 regions. TCRdb stores this immuneACCESS table with in-frame sequences only. Part of the clones is absent; in the studies checked, under half of the shortfall reflects unresolved V genes, and no reason is known for the rest. Across this sample there are fewer than 55,000 clones, with 87% seen only once. 1.8% of the sample goes to the ten largest clones. About this clone: This receptor's antigen is unknown. Base quality data are lacking; no much larger clone is found one base away.

Here is what the overall study found, with its caveats: In partial responders in the 0.1-3.0 mg/kg groups, normalized peripheral clonal expansion was found to be among the lowest, especially among CD8+ T cells. The antigen specificity of the clonally expanded peripheral T cells was not determined. After ivuxolimab, expanded clones were on average more numerous among CD8+ T cells than among CD4+ T cells. Low levels of normalized T-cell clonal expansion were also seen in some patients who did not respond. Clonal expansion of both CD4+ and CD8+ blood T cells was observed from baseline to week 6 at doses 0.1 to 3.0 mg/kg.

This TCR was sampled from an adult with an advanced solid tumor such as melanoma, head and neck, liver or kidney cancer. Specimen: CD4+ or CD8+ T cells sorted from blood, collected in a trial of the OX40 agonist ivuxolimab. The chain couples TRBV5-5 to TRBJ2-1, with the D gene not clear enough to name. DNA sequence: TGTGCCAGCAGCTTTCACTCCAATGAGCAGTTCTTC. This gives the protein CASSFHSNEQFF.